Listed here are 27 T cell receptor beta chains from one sample, sequenced in a study of regulatory T cells in long-lasting Graves disease (dated by TCRdb to the early 2020s). Sample time point, as interpreted from the label and publication: newly diagnosed GD, antithyroid drugs for less than 3 months. For both TCR sequencing and RNA sequencing, RNA was extracted from PBMCs using TRIzol. The method was multiplex PCR. For sequencing, an Illumina HiSeq 4000 was employed. iRepertoire HTBI primers and Arm-PCR amplification of CDR3 regions were used to construct TCR beta libraries. The public reads were run again by TCRdb, first through fastp at Q25 and then through MiXCR, and only productive beta chains were kept. Under each unique CDR3 protein, matching rows form one entry showing the most common genes and DNA. Within this sample are 550,000 to 700,000 distinct CDR3 sequences, with 15% to 20% of them counted one time only. The ten largest make up 12% of the sample.

The same sample was also studied in work on T cells in Graves' hyperthyroidism and ophthalmopathy.

Sequencing used peripheral blood mononuclear cells (PBMCs), obtained at new diagnosis, from a patient treated with antithyroid drugs. These receptors all come from a man aged 18 to 29 with Graves disease. Donor details come from another sample of the same person, matched by shared clones.

This clonotype has at least ten counts. This chain uses TRBV5-1 with TRBJ2-1; 8 bases agree with TRBD2. With V trimmed by 10 bases and J by 9 bases, 6 bases remained unmatched. Looked up from germline, CDR1 is SGHRS and CDR2 is YFSETQ. The CDR3 contains 11 residues. The CDR3 spells CASGGGAEQFF. The CDR3 DNA reads TGCGCCTCGGGGGGGGGTGCTGAGCAGTTCTTC.

In its sample, this clonotype was seen many times. The chain carries TRBV7-9 and TRBJ2-5; 9 bases are a match to TRBD2. The CDR3 is made up of 15 amino acids. The V gene end was trimmed by 7 bases and the J gene end by 4 bases; junction bases not matched to a gene: 10. Germline CDR1 reads SEHNR; CDR2 reads FQNEAQ (reference sequence). CDR3: CASNENSGSRETQYF. The CDR3, as DNA: TGTGCCAGCAACGAGAATAGCGGGAGTAGAGAGACCCAGTACTTC.

The sample holds a few counts of this clonotype. The chain joins TRBV7-3 to TRBJ1-1, with a possible D match to TRBD1 (5 bases). CDR1 SGHTA and CDR2 FQGTGA come from the germline V gene. Trimming took off 1 base at V and 1 base at J, with 10 bases between the two ends. There are 15 residues in the CDR3. The CDR3 spells CASSLMQGPNTEAFF. In DNA, the CDR3 is TGTGCCAGCAGCTTAATGCAGGGACCGAACACTGAAGCTTTCTTT. The entire variable domain, with the rest obtained from reference TRBV7-3 and TRBJ1-1, is as follows: GAGVSQTPSNKVTEKGKYVELRCDPISGHTALYWYRQSLGQGPEFLIYFQGTGAADDSGLPNDRFFAVRPEGSVSTLKIQRTERGDSAVYLCASSLMQGPNTEAFFGQGTRLTVV.

This clonotype was found many times. The chain recombines TRBV28 with TRBJ2-7; 9 bases are shared with TRBD2. The CDR3 is made up of 13 amino acids. Losses at the gene ends were 5 bases for V and 5 bases for J; bases not matched to a gene: 4. Germline V gene lookup returns CDR1 MDHEN and CDR2 SYDVKM. CDR3 loop: CASSPGTSNEQYF. CDR3 bases: TGTGCCAGCAGTCCCGGGACTAGCAACGAGCAGTACTTC.

This chain uses TRBV30 with TRBJ1-4; 9 nucleotides agree with TRBD1. There are 12 residues in the CDR3. The ends lost 6 bases at V and 8 bases at J; junction bases unmatched: 4. The germline gives CDR1 GTSNPN, CDR2 SVGIG (reference sequence). The CDR3 sequence is CACTGGGEKLFF. The CDR3 DNA is TGTGCCTGTACAGGGGGCGGCGAAAAACTGTTTTTT. The full variable domain, rest sourced from reference TRBV30 and TRBJ1-4, is SQTIHQWPATLVQPVGSPLSLECTVEGTSNPNLYWYRQAAGRGLQLLFYSVGIGQISSEVPQNLSASRPQDRQFILSSKKLLLSDSGFYLCACTGGGEKLFFGSGTQLSVL.

This clonotype was picked up many times. The J gene is TRBJ2-1, the V gene TRBV24-1; 10 bases align to TRBD2. Germline V gene lookup returns CDR1 KGHDR and CDR2 SFDVKD. After removal of 5 bases from V and 6 bases from J, the junction contained 9 bases not matched to a gene. This CDR3 is 16 amino acids long. In DNA, the CDR3 is TGTGCCACCAGTGTCTTAGCGGGAGGAGGGTCCAATGAGCAGTTCTTC. Translated: CATSVLAGGGSNEQFF.

This clonotype occurred many times. The CDR3 spells CSAQSSGAGGWGEQFF. The CDR3 bases are TGCAGTGCCCAGAGTAGCGGGGCGGGAGGTTGGGGTGAGCAGTTCTTC. J is TRBJ2-1 and V is TRBV20-1, with TRBD2 identical over 8 bases. The ends lost 6 bases at V and 9 bases at J; junction bases unmatched: 19. This CDR3 spans 16 amino acids. Germline V gene data show CDR1 as DFQATT and CDR2 as SNEGSKA (reference sequence).

To note about this clonotype: This sequence may be a read error, since a much larger clone differs from it by one base. The V call is TRBV7-6, the J call TRBJ1-1, with D possibly being TRBD1 (6 bases). In germline, CDR1 is SGHVS, CDR2 FNYEAQ. CDR3 length: 14 amino acids. Written as DNA, the CDR3 is TGTGTCAGCAGCGGGGGCTACGGGAACACTGAAGCTTTCTTT. Its translation: CVSSGGYGNTEAFF. Drawing the rest from reference TRBV7-6 and TRBJ1-1, the complete variable domain is GAGVSQSPRYKVTKRGQDVALRCDPISGHVSLYWYRQALGQGPEFLTYFNYEAQQDKSGLPNDRFSAERPEGSISTLTIQRTEQRDSAMYRCVSSGGYGNTEAFFGQGTRLTVV.

V is TRBV20-1 and J is TRBJ2-2; unclear D gene. CDR3 size: 15 residues. V was pared by 2 bases and J by 4 bases, with 14 bases between. Germline V CDR1 and CDR2: DFQATT, SNEGSKA (reference sequence). The chain's CDR3 is CSARFGRASTGELFF. CDR3 coding DNA: TGCAGTGCTAGATTTGGTAGGGCATCCACCGGGGAGCTGTTTTTT.

This clonotype was seen repeatedly, ten times or more. The V call is TRBV28, the J call TRBJ1-1; D remains ambiguous. The CDR3 is 15 residues long. Germline V gene data show CDR1 as MDHEN and CDR2 as SYDVKM. V was clipped by 6 bases and J by 0 bases, with 14 bases between them. The CDR3, as DNA: TGTGCCAGCAGCGTCGCCGTTGAAGTGAACACTGAAGCTTTCTTT. Protein product: CASSVAVEVNTEAFF.

This clonotype came up a few times. CDR3 DNA sequence: TGCGCCAGCAGCTTGGAGACAGGGCCTGCCTACGAGCAGTACTTC. It translates to CASSLETGPAYEQYF. The chain is built from TRBV5-1 and TRBJ2-7; 7 positions agree with TRBD1. With 0 bases clipped from V and 2 bases from J, the junction kept 5 bases outside the gene matches. Germline V gene sequence: CDR1 SGHRS, CDR2 YFSETQ. CDR3 length: 15 residues.

This chain connects TRBV11-2 to TRBJ2-1; 8 nucleotides align to TRBD1. V lost 5 bases and J lost 10; bases outside the gene matches: 10. Germline values: CDR1 SGHAT, CDR2 FQNNGV. The length of the CDR3 is 14 residues. In DNA form, the CDR3 reads TGTGCCAGCAGCCCCCGACAGGGGTTAGGGGAGCAGTTCTTC. It codes for CASSPRQGLGEQFF.

V is TRBV6-6 and J is TRBJ1-6; D not certain. CDR1 and CDR2 (germline): MNHNY, SVGAGI (reference sequence). The CDR3 is 18 amino acids. Between the trimmed V and J ends, which lost 3 bases and 0 bases, there was a span of 15 bases. The CDR3 is CASSYVAEEGSYNSPLHF. CDR3 nucleotides: TGTGCCAGCAGTTATGTGGCGGAAGAGGGCTCCTATAATTCACCCCTCCACTTT.

Only a few counts were recorded for this clonotype. The gene calls are TRBV20-1 and TRBJ2-7, with D unclear. Germline lookup yields CDR1 DFQATT and CDR2 SNEGSKA (reference sequence). The ends were cut back, 0 bases at V and 3 bases at J, with 6 bases in the middle. The CDR3 is made up of 12 amino acids. CDR3 protein: CSARDIGYEQYF. As DNA, the CDR3 is TGCAGTGCTAGAGATATCGGCTACGAGCAGTACTTC.

This clonotype was picked up many times. The rearrangement uses TRBV28 and TRBJ2-1, with 7 positions matching TRBD1. V shed 7 bases and J 4 bases; nucleotides not matched to a gene: 10. CDR1 and CDR2 from the germline V gene are MDHEN and SYDVKM. The CDR3 is 15 amino acids. CDR3 protein: CASTSTGIGYNEQFF. The CDR3 DNA sequence: TGTGCCAGCACCTCGACAGGGATAGGGTACAATGAGCAGTTCTTC.

The V call is TRBV19, the J call TRBJ1-2; D not resolved. Germline CDR1 and CDR2: LNHDA and SQIVND (reference sequence). The CDR3 sequence is 13 residues long. Trimming removed 4 bases from V and 2 bases from J, with 8 bases in between. The CDR3 protein is CASSKWGNYGYTF. CDR3 nucleotide sequence: TGTGCCAGTAGTAAATGGGGAAACTATGGCTACACCTTC. Variable domain in full (rest from reference TRBV19 and TRBJ1-2): DGGITQSPKYLFRKEGQNVTLSCEQNLNHDAMYWYRQDPGQGLRLIYYSQIVNDFQKGDIAEGYSVSREKKESFPLTVTSAQKNPTAFYLCASSKWGNYGYTFGSGTRLTVV.

V and J are TRBV6-5 and TRBJ2-3; no firm D call. V lost 3 bases and J 1 base, leaving 8 bases between the germline ends. The CDR3 is 14 residues long. Germline assignment: CDR1 MNHEY and CDR2 SVGAGI. CDR3 nucleotides: TGTGCCAGCAGTTATAACCAGGGCACAGATACGCAGTATTTT. This encodes CASSYNQGTDTQYF.

This clonotype was picked up a small number of times. This chain connects TRBV14 to TRBJ2-7; 8 bases match TRBD2. The CDR3 has 15 residues. Trimming removed 0 bases from V and 6 bases from J; junction bases left unmatched: 7. The germline CDR1 and CDR2 sequences are SGHDN and FVKESK. Written as DNA, the CDR3 is TGTGCCAGCAGCCAAGAACGGGAGGGCCTCTTCGAGCAGTACTTC. Protein: CASSQEREGLFEQYF.

This clonotype was counted at least ten times. The V gene is TRBV7-9, the J gene TRBJ2-1; 9 nucleotides match TRBD2. With 8 bases clipped from V and 14 bases from J, the junction kept 10 bases outside the gene matches. Germline lookup yields CDR1 SEHNR and CDR2 FQNEAQ (reference sequence). CDR3 size: 12 residues. The chain's CDR3 is CASRWGGLAEFF. The CDR3 coding sequence is TGTGCCAGCCGGTGGGGGGGACTAGCTGAGTTCTTC.

This clonotype was counted ten times or more. The chain links TRBV10-3 to TRBJ2-7; TRBD1 aligns across 10 bases. CDR3 length: 13 amino acids. Germline values: CDR1 ENHRY, CDR2 SYGVKD. V lost 7 bases and J lost 7; bases outside the gene matches: 7. The CDR3 sequence is CAITWDRGEEQYF. In DNA form, the CDR3 reads TGTGCCATCACTTGGGACAGGGGTGAAGAGCAGTACTTC.

This clonotype showed up just a few times. The chain uses TRBV9 and TRBJ1-2; D gene unclear. The germline V and J ends were trimmed by 0 bases and 0 bases, with 9 bases remaining between them. The CDR3 extends over 15 amino acids. Per the germline V gene, CDR1 is SGDLS and CDR2 is YYNGEE. DNA of the CDR3: TGTGCCAGCAGCGTAGAGTCCGTAGCTAACTATGGCTACACCTTC. This translates into CASSVESVANYGYTF.

V gene TRBV7-9 combines with J gene TRBJ2-7, with 14 bases identical to TRBD2. Per germline, CDR1 SEHNR and CDR2 FQNEAQ (reference sequence). V shed 3 bases, J shed 6 bases, and the junction held 10 bases outside the gene matches. The CDR3 totals 17 residues. The CDR3 region has the DNA TGTGCCAGCAGCTTTCTACCCGGGACTAGCGGGAGATTCGAGCAGTACTTC. It yields the protein CASSFLPGTSGRFEQYF.

This clonotype was recorded many times. The V and J genes are TRBV11-2 and TRBJ2-7; TRBD1 matches 8 bases. Germline-derived CDR1 and CDR2 are SGHAT and FQNNGV. This CDR3 has 14 amino acids. V dropped 0 bases and J dropped 6; count of bases not matched to a gene: 4. The CDR3 DNA reads TGTGCCAGCAGCTTAGATACAGGGGGGACCGAGCAGTACTTC. Protein sequence: CASSLDTGGTEQYF.

The sample holds many counts of this clonotype. The rearrangement uses TRBV11-2 and TRBJ2-7, with D tentatively TRBD2 (5 bases). The V and J ends lost 0 bases and 3 bases respectively, with 15 bases between them. The CDR3 length is 16 residues. The germline CDR1 and CDR2 sequences are SGHAT and FQNNGV. For the CDR3, the DNA is TGTGCCAGCAGCTTAGATCCGGCGCGGGCGTACTACGAGCAGTACTTC. This sequence encodes CASSLDPARAYYEQYF.

In this sample, this clonotype turned up many times. This chain uses TRBV11-2 with TRBJ2-2; D unclear. Deletions cut 5 bases from V and 0 bases from J, with 10 bases between. The CDR3 sequence is 15 residues long. Germline assignment: CDR1 SGHAT and CDR2 FQNNGV. CDR3 protein: CASSLAPANTGELFF. The CDR3 DNA sequence: TGTGCCAGCAGCCTCGCCCCCGCGAACACCGGGGAGCTGTTTTTT.

Points on this clonotype: A junction boundary mismatches the germline segment, possibly from a read error. The rearrangement links TRBV4-1 to TRBJ2-2; 8 bases fit TRBD1. This CDR3 has 15 amino acids. The germline V gene has CDR1 MGHRA and CDR2 YSYEKL. The CDR3 DNA sequence: TGTGCCAGCAGCTGGCAGGGGGCTGGCACCGGGGAGCTGTTTTTT. It yields the protein CASSWQGAGTGELFF.

V gene TRBV11-2 combines with J gene TRBJ1-6, with D hard to call. Germline lookup yields CDR1 SGHAT and CDR2 FQNNGV. V lost 5 bases and J 6 bases, leaving 11 bases between the germline ends. The CDR3 contains 14 residues. The CDR3 reads CASSPSDGNSPLHF. For the CDR3, the DNA is TGTGCCAGCAGCCCCTCGGACGGTAATTCACCCCTCCACTTT. The full variable domain, with the rest looked up from reference TRBV11-2 and TRBJ1-6, is EAGVAQSPRYKIIEKRQSVAFWCNPISGHATLYWYQQILGQGPKLLIQFQNNGVVDDSQLPKDRFSAERLKGVDSTLKIQPAKLEDSAVYLCASSPSDGNSPLHFGNGTRLTVT.